This TCR beta chain was retrieved from a study of cytomegalovirus exposure and HLA in healthy donors. General study results and limits: Trimming of TCR beta V- and J-genes showed a link, identified in a later analysis, to a missense DCLRE1C variant. CMV serostatus alone was available as immune exposure information. According to an earlier analysis, most TCR beta V segments yielded productive rearrangements about 90% or about 30% of the time. Cytomegalovirus-associated status was assigned to about 160 TCR beta chains.

This PCR relied on a set of 60 Vbeta primers and 13 Jbeta primers. Sequenced by immunoSEQ multiplex PCR; TCRdb stores in-frame clones only, minus some. This repertoire includes roughly 72,000 clones. On this clone: The antigen remains unidentified.

V shed 7 bases and J 3 bases; nucleotides not matched to a gene: 3. CDR3 length: 14 residues. Looked up from germline, CDR1 is SGHRS and CDR2 is YFSETQ. J is TRBJ2-2 and V is TRBV5-1, with 10 bases fitting TRBD1. The sample consisted of PBMCs. The source is a man aged 18 to 30 in good health and CMV-seropositive. CDR3: CASRGTGDTGELFF. In DNA, the CDR3 is TGCGCCAGCCGAGGGACAGGGGACACCGGGGAGCTGTTTTTT.